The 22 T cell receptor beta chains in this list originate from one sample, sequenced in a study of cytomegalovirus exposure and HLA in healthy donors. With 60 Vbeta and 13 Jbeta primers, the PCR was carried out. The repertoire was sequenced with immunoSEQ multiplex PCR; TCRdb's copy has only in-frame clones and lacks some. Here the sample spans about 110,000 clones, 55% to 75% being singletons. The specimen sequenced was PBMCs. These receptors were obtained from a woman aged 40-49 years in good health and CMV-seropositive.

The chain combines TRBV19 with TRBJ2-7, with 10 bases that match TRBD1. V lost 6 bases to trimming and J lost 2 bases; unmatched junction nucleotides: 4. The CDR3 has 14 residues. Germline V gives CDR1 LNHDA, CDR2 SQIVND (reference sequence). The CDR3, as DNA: TGTGCCAGTAGCGGACAGGGGGACGCCTACGAGCAGTACTTC. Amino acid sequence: CASSGQGDAYEQYF.

CDR3 coding DNA: TGTGCCAGCAGTTCCTCGACAGGGGTCTATGGCTACACCTTC. It encodes CASSSSTGVYGYTF. The rearrangement joins TRBV28 to TRBJ1-2; 8 nucleotides agree with TRBD1. V lost 4 bases, J lost 4 bases, and 5 bases stayed unmatched. Germline V gene data show CDR1 as MDHEN and CDR2 as SYDVKM. This CDR3 spans 14 amino acids.

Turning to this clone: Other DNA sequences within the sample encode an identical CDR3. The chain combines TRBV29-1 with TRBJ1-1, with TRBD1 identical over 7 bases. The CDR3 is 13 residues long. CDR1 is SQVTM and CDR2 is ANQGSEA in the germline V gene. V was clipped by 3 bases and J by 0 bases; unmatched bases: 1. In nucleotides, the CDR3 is TGCAGCGTTGAGGGACAGATGAACACTGAAGCTTTCTTT. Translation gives CSVEGQMNTEAFF.

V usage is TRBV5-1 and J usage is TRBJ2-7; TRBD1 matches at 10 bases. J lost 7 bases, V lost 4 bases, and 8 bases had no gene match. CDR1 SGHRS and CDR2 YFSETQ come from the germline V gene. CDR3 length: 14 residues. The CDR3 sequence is CASSTGTGEAEQYF. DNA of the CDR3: TGCGCCAGCAGCACCGGGACAGGGGAGGCGGAGCAGTACTTC. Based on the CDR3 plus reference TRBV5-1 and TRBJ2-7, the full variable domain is KAGVTQTPRYLIKTRGQQVTLSCSPISGHRSVSWYQQTPGQGLQFLFEYFSETQRNKGNFPGRFSGRQFSNSRSEMNVSTLELGDSALYLCASSTGTGEAEQYFGPGTRLTVT.

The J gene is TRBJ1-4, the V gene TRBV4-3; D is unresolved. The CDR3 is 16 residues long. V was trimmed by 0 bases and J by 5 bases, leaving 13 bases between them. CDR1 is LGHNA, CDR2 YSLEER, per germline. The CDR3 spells CASSQDWNSLNEKLFF. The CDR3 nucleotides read TGCGCCAGCAGCCAAGATTGGAACAGCTTAAATGAAAAACTGTTTTTT.

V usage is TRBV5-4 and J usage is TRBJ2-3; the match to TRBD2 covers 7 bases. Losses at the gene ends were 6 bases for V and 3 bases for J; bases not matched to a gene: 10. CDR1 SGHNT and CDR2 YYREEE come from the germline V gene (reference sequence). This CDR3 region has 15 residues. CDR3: CASTPWASGTDTQYF. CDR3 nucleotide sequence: TGTGCCAGCACCCCCTGGGCTAGCGGTACAGATACGCAGTATTTT.

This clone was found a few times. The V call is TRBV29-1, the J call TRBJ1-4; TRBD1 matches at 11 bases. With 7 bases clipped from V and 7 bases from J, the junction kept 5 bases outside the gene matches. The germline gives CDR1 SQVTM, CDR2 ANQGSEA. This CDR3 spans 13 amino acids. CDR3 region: CSGTGGKSEKLFF. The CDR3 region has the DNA TGCAGCGGGACAGGGGGCAAGAGTGAAAAACTGTTTTTT.

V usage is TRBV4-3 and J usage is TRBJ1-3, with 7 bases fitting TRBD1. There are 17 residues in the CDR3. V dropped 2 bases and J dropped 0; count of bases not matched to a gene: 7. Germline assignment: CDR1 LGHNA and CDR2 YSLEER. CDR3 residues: CASSQRVQGLSGNTIYF. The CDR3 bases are TGCGCCAGCAGCCAAAGAGTACAGGGGCTCTCTGGAAACACCATATATTTT.

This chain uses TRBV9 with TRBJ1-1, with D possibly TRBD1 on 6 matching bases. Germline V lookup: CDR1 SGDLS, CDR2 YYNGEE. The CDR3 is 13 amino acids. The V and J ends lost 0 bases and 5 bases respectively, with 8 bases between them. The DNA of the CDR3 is TGTGCCAGCAGCGTAGGGGGGCAAACTGAAGCTTTCTTT. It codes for CASSVGGQTEAFF.

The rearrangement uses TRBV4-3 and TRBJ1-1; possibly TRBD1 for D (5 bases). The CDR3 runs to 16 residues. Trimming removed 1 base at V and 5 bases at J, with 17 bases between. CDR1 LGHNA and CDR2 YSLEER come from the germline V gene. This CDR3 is CASSQAGRGGRTEAFF. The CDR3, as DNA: TGCGCCAGCAGCCAAGCTGGCCGCGGGGGGAGGACTGAAGCTTTCTTT.

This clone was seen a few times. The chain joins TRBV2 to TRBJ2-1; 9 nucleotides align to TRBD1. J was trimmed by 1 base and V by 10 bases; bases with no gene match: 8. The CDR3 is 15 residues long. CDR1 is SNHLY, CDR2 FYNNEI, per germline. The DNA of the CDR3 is TGTGCCACATCAGGGGGACAGGGATCCTACAATGAGCAGTTCTTC. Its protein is CATSGGQGSYNEQFF.

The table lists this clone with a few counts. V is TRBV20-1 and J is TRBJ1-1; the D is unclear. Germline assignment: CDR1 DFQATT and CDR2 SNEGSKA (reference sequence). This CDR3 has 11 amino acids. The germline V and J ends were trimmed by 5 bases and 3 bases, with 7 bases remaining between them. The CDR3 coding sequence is TGCAGTGCTGTCAGGCACACTGAAGCTTTCTTT. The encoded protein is CSAVRHTEAFF.

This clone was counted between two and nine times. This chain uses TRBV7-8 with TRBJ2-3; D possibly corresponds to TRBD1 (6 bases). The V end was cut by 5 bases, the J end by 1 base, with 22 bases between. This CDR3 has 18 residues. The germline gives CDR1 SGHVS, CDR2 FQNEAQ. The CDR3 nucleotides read TGTGCCAGCAGCCCCGGACAGATGACTTACATGGGCACAGATACGCAGTATTTT. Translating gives CASSPGQMTYMGTDTQYF.

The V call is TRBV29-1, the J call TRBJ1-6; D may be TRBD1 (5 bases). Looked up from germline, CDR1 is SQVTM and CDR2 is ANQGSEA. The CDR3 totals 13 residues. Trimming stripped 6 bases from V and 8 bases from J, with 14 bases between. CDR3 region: CSVNGGGDSPLHF. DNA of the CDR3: TGCAGCGTCAACGGTGGGGGGGATTCACCCCTCCACTTT.

Here the CDR3 DNA reads TGTGCCAGCAGTCAGTCGACAGGGACCGTGTCTGAGCAGTACTTC. Amino acid sequence: CASSQSTGTVSEQYF. The J gene is TRBJ2-7, the V gene TRBV6-5, with 7 bases aligning to TRBD1. The trim removed 5 bases at V and 7 bases at J, leaving 14 bases unmatched. The V gene's germline CDR1 is MNHEY and CDR2 SVGAGI. There are 15 residues in the CDR3.

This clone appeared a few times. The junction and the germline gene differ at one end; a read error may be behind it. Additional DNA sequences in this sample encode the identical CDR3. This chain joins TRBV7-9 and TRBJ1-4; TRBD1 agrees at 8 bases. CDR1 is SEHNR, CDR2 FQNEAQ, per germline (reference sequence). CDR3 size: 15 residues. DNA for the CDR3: TGCGCCAGCAGCCAAAGCGGGACAGGAGATGAAAAACTGTTTTTT. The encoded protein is CASSQSGTGDEKLFF.

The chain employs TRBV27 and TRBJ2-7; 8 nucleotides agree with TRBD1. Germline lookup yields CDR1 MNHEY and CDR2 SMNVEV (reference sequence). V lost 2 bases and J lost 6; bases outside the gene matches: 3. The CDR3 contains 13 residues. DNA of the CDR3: TGTGCCAGCAGTTTAGTCAGGGGGCGCGAGCAGTACTTC. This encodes CASSLVRGREQYF.

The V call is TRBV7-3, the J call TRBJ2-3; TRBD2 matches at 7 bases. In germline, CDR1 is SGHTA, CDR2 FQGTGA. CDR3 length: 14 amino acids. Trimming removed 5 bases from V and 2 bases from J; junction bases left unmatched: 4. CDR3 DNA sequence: TGTGCCAGCAGCCCTAGCGGACCCACAGATACGCAGTATTTT. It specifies CASSPSGPTDTQYF.

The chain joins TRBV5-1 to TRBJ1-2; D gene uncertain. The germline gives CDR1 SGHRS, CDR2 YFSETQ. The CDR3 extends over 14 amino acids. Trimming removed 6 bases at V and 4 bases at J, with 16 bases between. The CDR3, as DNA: TGCGCCAGCACCCCCCAGGCGGGAATCTATGGCTACACCTTC. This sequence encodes CASTPQAGIYGYTF.

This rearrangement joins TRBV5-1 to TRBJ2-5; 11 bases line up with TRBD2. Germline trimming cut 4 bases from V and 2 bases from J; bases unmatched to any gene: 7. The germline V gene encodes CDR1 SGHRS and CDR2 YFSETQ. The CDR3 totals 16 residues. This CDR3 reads CASSLGTSGLQETQYF. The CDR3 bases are TGCGCCAGCAGCCTAGGGACTAGCGGCTTACAAGAGACCCAGTACTTC.

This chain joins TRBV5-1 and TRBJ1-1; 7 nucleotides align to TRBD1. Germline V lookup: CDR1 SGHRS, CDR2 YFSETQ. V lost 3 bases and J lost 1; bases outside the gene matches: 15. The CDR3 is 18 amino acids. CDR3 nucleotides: TGCGCCAGCAGCTGGACCTCAGGGGGTAGAGCTCGGAACACTGAAGCTTTCTTT. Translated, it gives CASSWTSGGRARNTEAFF.

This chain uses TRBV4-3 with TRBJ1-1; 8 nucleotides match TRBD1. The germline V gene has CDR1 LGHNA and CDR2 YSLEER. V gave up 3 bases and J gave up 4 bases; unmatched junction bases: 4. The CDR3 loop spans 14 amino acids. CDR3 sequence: CASSHVDRGTEAFF. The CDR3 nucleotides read TGCGCCAGCAGCCACGTCGACAGGGGCACTGAAGCTTTCTTT.